This TCR beta chain was recovered during a study of T cell repertoires in cytomegalovirus infection. Study information: It can be stated that public TCR beta signatures indicated CMV infection as well as a matching HLA type.

The CDR3 is made up of 13 amino acids. Trimming cost V 6 bases and J 8 bases, with 16 bases left between them. Via MiXCR, TCRdb re-called the reads, giving one row per CDR3 protein. The sample has around 130,000 distinct CDR3 sequences, roughly 9% seen once. Study-level points and caveats: Dominating the ex vivo response were TCR beta clonotypes that were CMV-specific and HLA-C-restricted. Frequencies of public TCR beta families were cumulated, and this identified carriers of CMV plus the relevant HLA.

This clonotype was detected many times. What it binds is not known. The sample was PBMCs. The chain carries TRBV12-3 or TRBV12-4 and TRBJ1-2; tentative D call: TRBD1 (6 bases). This sequence originates from a human donor in good health (CMV status not recorded). Some clones in this sample may be carry-over from other donors' samples. CDR3 loop: CASRNRVSGGYTF. Written as DNA, the CDR3 is TGTGCCAGCAGAAACAGGGTATCGGGCGGCTACACCTTC.